A selection of T cell receptor beta chains follows, all from one sample in a study of blood T cell repertoires in COVID-19. Measured with immunoSEQ multiplex PCR; TCRdb has only the in-frame clones, and not every one. Altogether approximately 63,000 clones are present, 85% to 90% being singletons, with the ten largest covering under 20%. Source material: peripheral blood. These receptors were taken from a woman aged 55-75 years with COVID-19, enrolled during active disease. CDR3s include the opening cysteine and the closing phenylalanine or tryptophan. A D gene is named only where the DNA matches it firmly. The size field is filled for only some rows; it gives once, few, many or a size class.

- TRBD2 TRBJ2-1 TRBV19 TGTGCCAGTAGCTGGACTAGCGGGCCTTTCTCCTACAATGAGCAGTTCTTC CASSWTSGPFSYNEQFF
- - TRBJ1-1 TRBV28 TGTGCCAGCAGTTTAAACCCCCAGGTGGGGAGGAACACTGAAGCTTTCTTT CASSLNPQVGRNTEAFF
once TRBD1 TRBJ1-1 TRBV25-1 TGTGCCAGCATGCCCTTGCGACAGGGTAAGACTGAAGCTTTCTTT CASMPLRQGKTEAFF
- - TRBJ2-7 TRBV24-1 TGTGCCATCGCGGGACGGATCTACGAGCAGTACTTC CAIAGRIYEQYF
once - TRBJ1-5 TRBV30 TGTGCCTGGAGCCCAGGGATGAGCAATCAGCCCCAGCATTTT CAWSPGMSNQPQHF
- - TRBJ2-2 TRBV29-1 TGCAGCGTTGAAGATGTAGGTAGGGAGTATGACGGGGAGCTGTTTTTT CSVEDVGREYDGELFF
- TRBD2 TRBJ2-1 TRBV7-2 TGTGCCAGCAGCCCAGGACTAGGGGCTGGCAATGAGCAGTTCTTC CASSPGLGAGNEQFF
- - TRBJ2-7 TRBV2 TGTGCCAGCAGTACGACAGGTCCCCGCTACGAGCAGTACTTC CASSTTGPRYEQYF
- TRBD1 TRBJ2-5 TRBV11-2 TGTGCCAGCAGCCCGACAGGGGGGAGAGGGGAGACCCAGTACTTC CASSPTGGRGETQYF
- TRBD1 TRBJ1-5 TRBV4-1 TGCGCCAGCAGCCCCGACAGGGGTCAGCCCCAGCATTTT CASSPDRGQPQHF
once TRBD2 TRBJ2-3 TRBV3-1/TRBV3-2 TGTGCCAGCACAGCCAAGGTTGGTCCAGCGGGAGGGCATTTAACCGGAGATACGCAGTATTTT CASTAKVGPAGGHLTGDTQYF
few - TRBJ2-7 TRBV5-1 TGCGCCAGCAGGCGAGAGCGTCTCTACGAGCAGTACTTC CASRRERLYEQYF
once - TRBJ2-1 TRBV6-6 TGTGCCAGCAGTTCGGACAGTGAGGCGAATGAGCAGTTCTTC CASSSDSEANEQFF
- TRBD1 TRBJ1-2 TRBV6-4 TGTGCCAGCAGTGCGAAACAGGGGTGGTATCCCTATGGCTACACCTTC CASSAKQGWYPYGYTF
- - TRBJ2-1 TRBV9 TGTGCCAGCAGCCCCCGGACGGGAAACTACAATGAGCAGTTCTTC CASSPRTGNYNEQFF
- - TRBJ1-1 TRBV6-6 TGTGCCAGCAGTAGGGTCCGGGACACCGGAGAAGCTTTCTTT CASSRVRDTGEAFF
once TRBD1 TRBJ1-1 TRBV30 TGTGCCTGGGCAGGGGGAGGCACTGAAGCTTTCTTT CAWAGGGTEAFF
- - TRBJ2-5 TRBV7-2 TGTGCCAGCAGCTTATCGGGAACGGTCCAAGAGACCCAGTACTTC CASSLSGTVQETQYF
- - TRBJ2-7 TRBV9 TGTGCCAGCAGCCGGGGGACGGCCTACGAGCAGTACTTC CASSRGTAYEQYF
- TRBD2 TRBJ2-1 TRBV11-3 TGTGCCAGCAGCAACATACTAGCGGGAGGCCTCCCGGAGCAGTTCTTC CASSNILAGGLPEQFF
- - TRBJ1-2 TRBV7-2 TGTGCCAGCAGCCGCCCCGGCAGGGTATTATCCCCCGGCTACACCTTC CASSRPGRVLSPGYTF
few - TRBJ2-7 TRBV30 TGTGCCTGGAGTGTACAGGGCTTCTACGAGCAGTACTTC CAWSVQGFYEQYF
- - TRBJ2-3 TRBV29-1 TGCAGCGATAAAGGGGGAGATACGCAGTATTTT CSDKGGDTQYF
- - TRBJ2-7 TRBV20-1 TGCAGTGCTAGTTTAGGGGGCTACGAGCAGTACTTC CSASLGGYEQYF
- - TRBJ1-5 TRBV19 TGTGCCAGTAGTATAGGGACGGGGGATCAGCCCCAGCATTTT CASSIGTGDQPQHF
- - TRBJ2-5 TRBV28 TGTGCCAGCAGTCCGCCGAGGTCGCAAGAGACCCAGTACTTC CASSPPRSQETQYF
- TRBD1 TRBJ2-7 TRBV24-1 TGTGCCACCAGTGATTTTTCGGGACAGGGGTCCCACGAGCAGTACTTC CATSDFSGQGSHEQYF
few TRBD2 TRBJ2-1 TRBV27 TGTGCCAGCAGTTCTCTAGCGGGAGACCGGGGCAATGAGCAGTTCTTC CASSSLAGDRGNEQFF
- TRBD1 TRBJ1-2 TRBV28 TGTGCCAGCAGTCATCCGGGACAGGGGACAGATGGCTACACCTTC CASSHPGQGTDGYTF
- - TRBJ2-2 TRBV10-2 TGCGCCAGCGGTCCCCGAGGACTCCAGAACACCGGGGAGCTGTTTTTT CASGPRGLQNTGELFF
once - TRBJ1-5 TRBV19 TGTGCCAGTAGTATCACCCGAGGGGGTGGGGGTCAGCCCCAGCATTTT CASSITRGGGGQPQHF
- TRBD2 TRBJ2-7 TRBV11-2 TGTGCCAGCAGCTTACGGACTAGCGCCCACGAGCAGTACTTC CASSLRTSAHEQYF
- TRBD2 TRBJ2-7 TRBV7-2 TGTGCCAGCAGCACCGACGGTGGGGGGGTTTCCTACGAGCAGTACTTC CASSTDGGGVSYEQYF
- - TRBJ1-2 TRBV4-3 TGCGCCAGCAGTCAACAGGGTCGTGGCTATGGCTACACCTTC CASSQQGRGYGYTF
- TRBD1 TRBJ2-2 TRBV5-5 TGTGCCAGCAGCTCCGGAACAGGGGGATCCACCGGGGAGCTGTTTTTT CASSSGTGGSTGELFF
- TRBD1 TRBJ2-7 TRBV5-1 TGCGCCAGCAGAACCGGGACAGGGAGCTCCTACGAGCAGTACTTC CASRTGTGSSYEQYF
few TRBD1 TRBJ2-7 TRBV7-8 TGTGCCAGCAGCTTCGCCGGGACAGCAACCTACGAGCAGTACTTC CASSFAGTATYEQYF
- TRBD1 TRBJ1-2 TRBV19 TGTGCCAGTAAGACGGACAGGGGTGGCTATGGCTACACCTTC CASKTDRGGYGYTF
- - TRBJ1-2 TRBV5-5 TGTGCCAGCAGCTTGGAACGACAGGCCCTCTATGGCTACACCTTC CASSLERQALYGYTF